This T cell receptor (beta chain) originates from a study of shared clonotypes between healthy human individuals. General study points: An anticipated effect of sequencing depth on clonotype sharing among donors was recognized.

A single count supports this clone. Antigen unknown. Terminally differentiated effector memory CD45RA+ cells were left out of the naive CD8 fraction, which was CD45RO-negative and positively selected for CCR7. Sorted subsets were amplified in replicate PCRs using 200 to 250 ng DNA, 30,000 to 35,000 T cell genomes. Repertoires were generated with immunoSEQ multiplex PCR, while TCRdb's copy carries only in-frame clones and drops some. The sample carries nearly 2 million clones, approximately 94% recorded once. CDR3 length equals 11 residues. Germline V CDR1 and CDR2: SGHDT, YYEEEE. Trimming pared 3 bases from V and 2 bases from J, leaving 2 bases between.

The receptor was derived from a man between 18 and 35 years old in good health. This rearrangement joins TRBV5-6 to TRBJ1-2; no clear D gene. The sequenced material came from naive CD8+ T cells sorted from blood. DNA of the CDR3: TGTGCCAGCAGCTCAAACTATGGCTACACCTTC. Translation gives CASSSNYGYTF.